This T cell receptor beta chain was sequenced during a study of PD-1 blockade in classical Hodgkin lymphoma. Study-wide results and caveats: CD4+ TCR diversity climbed significantly by C4D1, unlike CD8+ TCR diversity. Complete responders' baseline diversity resembled that of newly diagnosed patients. Exclusion applied to patients who initiated nivolumab less than 1 year following ASCT.

Libraries were prepared by immunoSEQ multiplex PCR; TCRdb keeps only in-frame clonotypes and omits some of them. This sample yields roughly 96,000 clones, of which 89% are seen a single time; about 10% belongs to the top ten. Patients all relapsed after autologous stem cell transplantation, and there was variation in brentuximab vedotin exposure. Under best response, outcomes were complete response, partial response or progressive disease. A remark on this clone: Antigen unknown.

Sequenced here: peripheral blood mononuclear cells (PBMCs), sampled before the second cycle of nivolumab. This receptor was taken from a human donor with classical Hodgkin lymphoma.

CDR3 DNA: TGTGCCACCATTCCCATGGGGCTGACAGAGACCCAGTACTTC. Translation: CATIPMGLTETQYF. This chain uses TRBV21-1 with TRBJ2-5; the table names TRBD1, a call not compared with the DNA. TRBV21-1 is deemed a pseudogene. The CDR3 length is 14 residues.